This T cell receptor beta chain was profiled in a study of T-cell memory formation after mild COVID-19. Study-wide findings and caveats: Day 15 to 85 contracting clones showed balanced CD4/CD8; later expanders leaned CD4+.

In the case of this clonotype: Its antigen remains unknown.

The CDR3 has 14 amino acids. Trimming took 5 bases from V and 5 from J, leaving 16 bases between them. Germline assignment: CDR1 SGHVS and CDR2 FNYEAQ. TCRdb ran MiXCR on the 5' RACE reads and lists one entry per CDR3 protein. The sample gives about 430,000 distinct CDR3 sequences, roughly 26% of which show up once; roughly 8.7% is in the top ten. This chain joins TRBV7-6 and TRBJ2-7; D perhaps matches TRBD1 (6 bases). Sample: PBMCs or a T cell subset sorted from them (not recorded which). The sequence derives from an adult woman who had mild COVID-19 (a few samples of this study predate the infection). Cell type and time point are not known. The CDR3 DNA sequence: TGTGCCAGCAGCAAAACAGGGTCAGTCCACGAGCAGTACTTC. Amino acid sequence: CASSKTGSVHEQYF. Looking up the rest from reference TRBV7-6 and TRBJ2-7 gives the full variable domain: GAGVSQSPRYKVTKRGQDVALRCDPISGHVSLYWYRQALGQGPEFLTYFNYEAQQDKSGLPNDRFSAERPEGSISTLTIQRTEQRDSAMYRCASSKTGSVHEQYFGPGTRLTVT.